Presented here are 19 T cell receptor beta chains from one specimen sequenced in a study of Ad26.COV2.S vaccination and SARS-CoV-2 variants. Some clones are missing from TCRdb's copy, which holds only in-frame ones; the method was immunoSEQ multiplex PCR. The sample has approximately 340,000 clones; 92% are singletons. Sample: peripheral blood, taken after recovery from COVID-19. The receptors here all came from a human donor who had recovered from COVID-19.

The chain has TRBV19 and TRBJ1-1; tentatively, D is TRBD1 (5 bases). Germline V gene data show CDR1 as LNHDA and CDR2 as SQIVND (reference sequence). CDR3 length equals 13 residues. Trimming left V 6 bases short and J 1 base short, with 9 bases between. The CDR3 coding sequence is TGTGCCAGTAGGGTCGGGGCGAACACTGAAGCTTTCTTT. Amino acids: CASRVGANTEAFF.

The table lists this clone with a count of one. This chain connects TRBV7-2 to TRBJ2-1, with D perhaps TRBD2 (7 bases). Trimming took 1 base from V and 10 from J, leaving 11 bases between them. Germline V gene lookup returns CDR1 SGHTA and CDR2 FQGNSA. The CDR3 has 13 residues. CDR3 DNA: TGTGCCAGCAGCTTAGAGGGGGGGGCAGAGCAGTTCTTC. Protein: CASSLEGGAEQFF.

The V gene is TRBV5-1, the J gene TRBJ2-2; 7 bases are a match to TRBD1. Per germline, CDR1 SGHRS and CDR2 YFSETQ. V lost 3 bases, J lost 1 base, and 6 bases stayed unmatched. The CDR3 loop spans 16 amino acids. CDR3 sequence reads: CASSSGTELNTGELFF. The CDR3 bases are TGCGCCAGCAGCTCTGGGACAGAGCTGAACACCGGGGAGCTGTTTTTT.

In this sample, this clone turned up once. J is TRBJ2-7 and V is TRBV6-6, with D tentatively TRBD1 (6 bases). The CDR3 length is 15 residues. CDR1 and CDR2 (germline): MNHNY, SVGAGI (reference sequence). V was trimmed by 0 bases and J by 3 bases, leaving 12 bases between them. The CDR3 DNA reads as TGTGCCAGCAGTTACTCGAGTCAGGGACACTACGAGCAGTACTTC. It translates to CASSYSSQGHYEQYF.

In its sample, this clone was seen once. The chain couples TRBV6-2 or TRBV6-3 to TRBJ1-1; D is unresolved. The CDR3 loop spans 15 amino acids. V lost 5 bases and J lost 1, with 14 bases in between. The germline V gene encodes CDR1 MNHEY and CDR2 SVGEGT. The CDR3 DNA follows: TGTGCCAGCAGTGGACCCGGCGTAGGGAACACTGAAGCTTTCTTT. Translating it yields CASSGPGVGNTEAFF.

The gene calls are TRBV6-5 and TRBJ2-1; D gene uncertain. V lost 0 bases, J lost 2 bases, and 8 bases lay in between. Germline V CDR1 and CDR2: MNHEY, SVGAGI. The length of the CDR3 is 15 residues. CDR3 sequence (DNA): TGTGCCAGCAGTTACTCGAGAACAGCCTACAATGAGCAGTTCTTC. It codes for CASSYSRTAYNEQFF.

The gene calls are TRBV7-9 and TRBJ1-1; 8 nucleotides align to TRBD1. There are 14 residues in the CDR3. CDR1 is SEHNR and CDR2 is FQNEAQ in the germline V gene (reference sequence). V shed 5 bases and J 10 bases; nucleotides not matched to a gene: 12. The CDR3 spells CASSPTGGIMGAFF. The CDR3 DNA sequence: TGTGCCAGCAGCCCAACAGGGGGGATAATGGGAGCTTTCTTT. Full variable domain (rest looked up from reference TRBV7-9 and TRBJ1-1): DTGVSQNPRHKITKRGQNVTFRCDPISEHNRLYWYRQTLGQGPEFLTYFQNEAQLEKSRLLSDRFSAERPKGSFSTLEIQRTEQGDSAMYLCASSPTGGIMGAFFGQGTRLTVV.

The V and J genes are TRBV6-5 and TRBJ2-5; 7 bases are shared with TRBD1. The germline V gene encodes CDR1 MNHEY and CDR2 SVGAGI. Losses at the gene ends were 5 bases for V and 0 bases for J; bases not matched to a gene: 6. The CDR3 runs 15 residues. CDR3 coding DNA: TGTGCCAGCAGTCTCCGGGACAGAGACCAAGAGACCCAGTACTTC. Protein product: CASSLRDRDQETQYF.

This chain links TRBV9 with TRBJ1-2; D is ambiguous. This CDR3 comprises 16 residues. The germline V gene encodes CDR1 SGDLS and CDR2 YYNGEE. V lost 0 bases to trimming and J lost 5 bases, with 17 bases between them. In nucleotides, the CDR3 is TGTGCCAGCAGCGTAGCGACACTACCCGACGGATATGGCTACACCTTC. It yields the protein CASSVATLPDGYGYTF.

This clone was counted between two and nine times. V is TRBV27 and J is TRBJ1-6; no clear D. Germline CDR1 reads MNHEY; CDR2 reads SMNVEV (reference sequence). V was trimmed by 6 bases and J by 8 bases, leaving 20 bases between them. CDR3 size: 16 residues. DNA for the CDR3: TGTGCCAGCAGACGCAGAACCCCCGGGGTTCATTCACCCCTCCACTTT. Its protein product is CASRRRTPGVHSPLHF.

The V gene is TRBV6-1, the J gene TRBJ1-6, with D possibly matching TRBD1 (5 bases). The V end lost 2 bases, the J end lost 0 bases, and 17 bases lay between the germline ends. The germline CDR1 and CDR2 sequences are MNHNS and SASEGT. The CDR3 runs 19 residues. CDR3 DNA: TGTGCCAGCAGTGAAATCTGGGCGGCAGGGAGCTCCTATAATTCACCCCTCCACTTT. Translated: CASSEIWAAGSSYNSPLHF.

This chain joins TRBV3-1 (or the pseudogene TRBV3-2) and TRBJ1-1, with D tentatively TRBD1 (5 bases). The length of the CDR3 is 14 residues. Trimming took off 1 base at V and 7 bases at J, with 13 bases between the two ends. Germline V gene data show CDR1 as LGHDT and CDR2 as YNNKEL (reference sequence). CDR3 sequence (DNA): TGTGCCAGCAGCCAAGTTGGTTCAGGGAGTGAAGCTTTCTTT. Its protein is CASSQVGSGSEAFF.

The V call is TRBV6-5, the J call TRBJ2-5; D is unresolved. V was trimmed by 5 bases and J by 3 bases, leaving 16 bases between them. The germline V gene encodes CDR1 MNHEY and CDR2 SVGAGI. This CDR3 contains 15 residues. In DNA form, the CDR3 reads TGTGCCAGCAGTCCCGGTCTGAGCTGGGAAGAGACCCAGTACTTC. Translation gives CASSPGLSWEETQYF.

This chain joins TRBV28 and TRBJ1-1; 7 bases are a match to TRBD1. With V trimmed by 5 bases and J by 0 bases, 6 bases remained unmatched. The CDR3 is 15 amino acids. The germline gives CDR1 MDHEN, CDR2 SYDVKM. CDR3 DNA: TGTGCCAGCAGTACACCGACAGGGATGAACACTGAAGCTTTCTTT. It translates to CASSTPTGMNTEAFF.

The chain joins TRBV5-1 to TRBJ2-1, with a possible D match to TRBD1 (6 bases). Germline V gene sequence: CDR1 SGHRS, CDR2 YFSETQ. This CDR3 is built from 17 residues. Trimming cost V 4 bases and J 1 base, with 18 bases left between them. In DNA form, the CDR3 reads TGCGCCAGCAGCCTGCGACAGGTTGGTCGGTCCTACAATGAGCAGTTCTTC. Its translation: CASSLRQVGRSYNEQFF.

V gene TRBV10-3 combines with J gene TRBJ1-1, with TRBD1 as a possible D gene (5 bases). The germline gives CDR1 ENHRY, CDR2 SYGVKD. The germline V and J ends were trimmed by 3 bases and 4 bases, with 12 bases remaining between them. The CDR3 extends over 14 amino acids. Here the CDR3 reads CAISDTTGSTEAFF. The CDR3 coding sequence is TGTGCCATCAGTGATACAACAGGTTCCACTGAAGCTTTCTTT.

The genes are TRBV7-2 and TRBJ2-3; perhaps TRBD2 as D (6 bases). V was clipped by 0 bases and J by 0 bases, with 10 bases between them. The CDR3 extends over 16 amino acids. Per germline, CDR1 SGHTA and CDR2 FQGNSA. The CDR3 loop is CASSLAFGTSTDTQYF. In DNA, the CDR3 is TGTGCCAGCAGCTTAGCTTTCGGGACTAGCACAGATACGCAGTATTTT.

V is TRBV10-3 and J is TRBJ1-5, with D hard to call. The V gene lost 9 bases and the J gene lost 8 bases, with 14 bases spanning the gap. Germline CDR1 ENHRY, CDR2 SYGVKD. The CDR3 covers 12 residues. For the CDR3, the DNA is TGTGCCATTGGAAGGCAATCAGAGCCCCAGCATTTT. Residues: CAIGRQSEPQHF.

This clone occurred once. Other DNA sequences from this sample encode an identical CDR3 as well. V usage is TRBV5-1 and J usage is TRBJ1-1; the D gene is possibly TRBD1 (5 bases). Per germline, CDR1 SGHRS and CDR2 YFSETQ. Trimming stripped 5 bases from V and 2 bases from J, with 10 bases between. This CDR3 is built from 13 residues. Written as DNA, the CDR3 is TGCGCCAGCAGTCAGGGAACCAACACTGAAGCTTTCTTT. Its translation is CASSQGTNTEAFF.